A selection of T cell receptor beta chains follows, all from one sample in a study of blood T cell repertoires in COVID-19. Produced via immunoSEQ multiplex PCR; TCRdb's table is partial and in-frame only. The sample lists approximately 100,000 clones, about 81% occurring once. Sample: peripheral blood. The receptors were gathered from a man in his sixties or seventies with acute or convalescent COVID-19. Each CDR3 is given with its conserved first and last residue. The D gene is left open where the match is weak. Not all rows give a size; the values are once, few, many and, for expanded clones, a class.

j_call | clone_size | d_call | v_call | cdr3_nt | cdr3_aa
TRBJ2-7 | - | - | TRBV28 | TGTGCCAGCAGGGGGGGAAACACCGGGACAGCGGACTTC | CASRGGNTGTADF
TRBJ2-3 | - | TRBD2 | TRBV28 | TGTGCCAGCAGGCAATTCCTAGCGGGAGGATACACAGATACGCAGTATTTT | CASRQFLAGGYTDTQYF
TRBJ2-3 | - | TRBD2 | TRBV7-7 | TGTGCTAGCAGCTTAGGGACTAGCGAAACAGATACGCAGTATTTT | CASSLGTSETDTQYF
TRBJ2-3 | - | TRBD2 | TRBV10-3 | TGTGCCATCATCGTATTTAGCGGGAGCACAGATACGCAGTATTTT | CAIIVFSGSTDTQYF
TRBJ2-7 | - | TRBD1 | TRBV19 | TGTGCCAGTAGTCCGCTAAGGGGGACAGGGAGGCACGAGCAGTACTTC | CASSPLRGTGRHEQYF
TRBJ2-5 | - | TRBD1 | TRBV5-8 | TGTGCCAGCAGCTTAGGACAGGGGCCCAAGGAAGAGACCCAGTACTTC | CASSLGQGPKEETQYF
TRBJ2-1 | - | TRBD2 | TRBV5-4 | TGTGCCAGCAGGTGGCGGGAGGGCCAGAACAATGAGCAGTTCTTC | CASRWREGQNNEQFF
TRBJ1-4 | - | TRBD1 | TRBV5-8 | TGTGCCAGCAGCCGCTGGGTGACAGGGGTTGCAACTAATGAAAAACTGTTTTTT | CASSRWVTGVATNEKLFF
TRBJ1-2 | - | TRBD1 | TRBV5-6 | TGTGCCAGCAGCCACAGGACAGGATCCTACGGCTACACCTTC | CASSHRTGSYGYTF
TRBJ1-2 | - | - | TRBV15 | TGTGCCACCAGCAGAGATCAATGGGGGGGAAATGGCTACACCTTC | CATSRDQWGGNGYTF
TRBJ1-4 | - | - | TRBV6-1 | TGTGCCAGCAGTGCCGGCGCCCAGACAGCAACTAATGAAAAACTGTTTTTT | CASSAGAQTATNEKLFF
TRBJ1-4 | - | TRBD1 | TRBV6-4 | TGTGCCAGCAGCGCGGACAGGGGGAGTGAAAAACTGTTTTTT | CASSADRGSEKLFF
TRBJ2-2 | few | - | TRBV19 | TGTGCCAGTAGTATCCAGGGGACCACCGGGGAGCTGTTTTTT | CASSIQGTTGELFF
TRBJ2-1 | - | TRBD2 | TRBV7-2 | TGTGCCAGCAGCCCTCTAGCGGGAGGGCCGAGGTACAACAATGAGCAGTTCTTC | CASSPLAGGPRYNNEQFF
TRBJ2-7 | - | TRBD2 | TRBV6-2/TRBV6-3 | TGTGCCAGCAGTTACCTCCTAGCGGGAGTTCGTCCCGAGCAGTACTTC | CASSYLLAGVRPEQYF
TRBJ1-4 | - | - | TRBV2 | TGTGCCAGCAGTTACCAGGGGATCCGAGATGAAAAACTGTTTTTT | CASSYQGIRDEKLFF
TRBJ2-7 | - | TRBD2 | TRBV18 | TGTGCCAGCTCACCACCGGCCCTATCGGGGGGAGTGCAGTACTTC | CASSPPALSGGVQYF
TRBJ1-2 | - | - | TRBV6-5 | TGTGCCAGCACCCAGGGGTCAGGTAGAGGGGATGGCTACACCTTC | CASTQGSGRGDGYTF
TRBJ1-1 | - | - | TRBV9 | TGTGCCAGCAGCAGACAAGGAACTGAAGCTTTCTTT | CASSRQGTEAFF
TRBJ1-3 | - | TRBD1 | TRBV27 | TGTGCCAGCACGACAAGAGGGCGCCGGGACAGGGACTCTGGAAACACCATATATTTT | CASTTRGRRDRDSGNTIYF
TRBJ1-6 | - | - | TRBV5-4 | TGTGCCAGCAGCTTGGTAAATGGGAGCTCCTATAATTCACCCCTCCACTTT | CASSLVNGSSYNSPLHF
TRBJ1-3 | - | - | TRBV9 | TGTGCCAGCAGCCCCCTGCTCGGGGGTTCTGGAAACACCATATATTTT | CASSPLLGGSGNTIYF
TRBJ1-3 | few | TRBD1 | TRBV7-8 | TGTGCCAGCAGCCGCCTCCGGGACAGTTCCTATTCTGGAAACACCATATATTTT | CASSRLRDSSYSGNTIYF
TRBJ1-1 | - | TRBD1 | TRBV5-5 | TGTGCCAGCAGCCCCTGGTGGACAGGGGAAACTGAAGCTTTCTTT | CASSPWWTGETEAFF
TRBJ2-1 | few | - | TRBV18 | TGTGCCAGCTCACCATCAGGCATGACCTACAATGAGCAGTTCTTC | CASSPSGMTYNEQFF
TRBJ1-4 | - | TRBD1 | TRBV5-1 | TGCGCCAGCAGCTTGGCCACAGGGGGTGGTGAAAAACTGTTTTTT | CASSLATGGGEKLFF
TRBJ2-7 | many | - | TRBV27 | TGTGCCAGCAGTTCGGGGGTTCGGAGCGGGACATACGAGCAGTACTTC | CASSSGVRSGTYEQYF
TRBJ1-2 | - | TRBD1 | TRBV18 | TGTGCCAGCTCAGAGACAGGGGGCGACTATGGCTACACCTTC | CASSETGGDYGYTF
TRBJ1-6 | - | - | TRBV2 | TGTGCCAGCAGGGGGGTAAAGGACAGTAATTCACCCCTCCACTTT | CASRGVKDSNSPLHF
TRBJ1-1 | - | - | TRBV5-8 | TGTGCCAGCAGCTTGGGCCCGAGGGCTGAAGCTTTCTTT | CASSLGPRAEAFF
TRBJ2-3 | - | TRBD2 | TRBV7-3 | TGTGCCAGCAGCTCAACTAGCGGGAGGGGAGATACGCAGTATTTT | CASSSTSGRGDTQYF
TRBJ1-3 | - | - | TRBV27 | TGTGCCAGCAGTAGGGGGGGGTCTTCAGGAAACACCATATATTTT | CASSRGGSSGNTIYF
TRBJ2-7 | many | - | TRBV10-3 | TGTGCCATCAGTGAGTCGCAACTTGAGCAGTACTTC | CAISESQLEQYF
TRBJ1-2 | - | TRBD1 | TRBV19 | TGTGCCAGTAGTCCACGACAGGGTGGAGGCTACACCTTC | CASSPRQGGGYTF
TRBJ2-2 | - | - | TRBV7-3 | TGTGCCAGCAGCTTCTCAGGGACCGGGGAGCTGTTTTTT | CASSFSGTGELFF
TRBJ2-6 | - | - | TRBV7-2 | TGTGCCAGCAGCTTACAGGCAGGGATTGGGGCCAACGTCCTGACTTTC | CASSLQAGIGANVLTF
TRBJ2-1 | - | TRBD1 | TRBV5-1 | TGCGCCAGCAGCTTGGGACAGGGGGCCTACAATGAGCAGTTCTTC | CASSLGQGAYNEQFF
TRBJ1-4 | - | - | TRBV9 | TGTGCCAGCAGCTTTACGCAGGGCCAGGGTGAAAAACTGTTTTTT | CASSFTQGQGEKLFF
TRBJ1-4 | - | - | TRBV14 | TGTGCCAGCAGCCAGCAACAGGCGTTTAATGAAAAACTGTTTTTT | CASSQQQAFNEKLFF
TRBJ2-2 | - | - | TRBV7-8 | TGTGCCAGCAGCCCTCCGGGGGAGCTGTTTTTT | CASSPPGELFF
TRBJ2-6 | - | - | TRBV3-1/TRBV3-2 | TGTGCCAGCAGCCTCAGGGTTCGAATCTCTGGGGCCAACGTCCTGACTTTC | CASSLRVRISGANVLTF
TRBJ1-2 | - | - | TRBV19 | TGTGCCCAACTAGAGGGGGTTCAATATGGCTACACCTTC | CAQLEGVQYGYTF
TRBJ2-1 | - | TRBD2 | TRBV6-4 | TGTGCCAGCAGTGACTTCTGGACTAGCGGCAATGAGCAGTTCTTC | CASSDFWTSGNEQFF
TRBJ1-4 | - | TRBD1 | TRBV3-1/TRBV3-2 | TGTGCCAGCAGCCAGGCAGGGGGAAGTAATGAAAAACTGTTTTTT | CASSQAGGSNEKLFF
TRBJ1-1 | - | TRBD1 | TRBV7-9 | TGTGCCAGCAGCTTAGGACAGGGCACTGAAGCTTTCTTT | CASSLGQGTEAFF
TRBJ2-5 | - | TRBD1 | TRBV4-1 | TGCGCCAGCAGCCCAAGACAGGGAACGGCGGAGACCCAGTACTTC | CASSPRQGTAETQYF
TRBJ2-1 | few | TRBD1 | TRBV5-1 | TGCGCCAGCGAGACAGGGGGCGGGAATGAGCAGTTCTTC | CASETGGGNEQFF
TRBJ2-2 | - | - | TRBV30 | TGTGCCTGGAGCCGCAGAGGGCCGGGGACCGGGGAGCTGTTTTTT | CAWSRRGPGTGELFF
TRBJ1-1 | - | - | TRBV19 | TGTGCCAGTAGTACCCACATTGAATATGGCACTGAAGCTTTCTTT | CASSTHIEYGTEAFF
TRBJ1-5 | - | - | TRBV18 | TGTGCCAGCTCACCGGCGGGGGGAGGGGATAGCAATCAGCCCCAGCATTTT | CASSPAGGGDSNQPQHF
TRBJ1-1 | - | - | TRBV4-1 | TGCGCCAGCAGCCAAGTATTAAGTCCAAGGGAGTCGAACACTGAAGCTTTCTTT | CASSQVLSPRESNTEAFF
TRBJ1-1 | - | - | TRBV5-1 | TGCGCCAGCAGCCAGGGATGGGGAATGAACACTGAAGCTTTCTTT | CASSQGWGMNTEAFF
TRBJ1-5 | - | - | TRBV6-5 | TGTGCCCTGAACAGGGACCGCTTGGATCAGCCCCAGCATTTT | CALNRDRLDQPQHF
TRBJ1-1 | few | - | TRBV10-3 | TGTGCCATCAGTGTAAGAGGGGGTGAGGCTGAAGCTTTCTTT | CAISVRGGEAEAFF
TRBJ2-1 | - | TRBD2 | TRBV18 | TGTGCCAGCTCACCGCCTAGCGGGAGTCCCAATGAGCAGTTCTTC | CASSPPSGSPNEQFF
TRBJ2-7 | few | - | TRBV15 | TGTGCCACCAGCAGAGATCGTGGGGGCGTAAACGAGCAGTACTTC | CATSRDRGGVNEQYF
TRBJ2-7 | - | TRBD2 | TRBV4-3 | TGCGCCAGCAGCCACCAGCGGGAGATAGGCGAGCAGTACTTC | CASSHQREIGEQYF
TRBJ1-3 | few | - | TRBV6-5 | TGTGCCAGCAGCAGGGCGTCAAGCTCTGGAAACACCATATATTTT | CASSRASSSGNTIYF
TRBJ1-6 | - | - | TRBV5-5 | TGTGCCAGCAGCTTGGAAGGGGCAGCCCAACTCCACTTT | CASSLEGAAQLHF